Listed here are 24 T cell receptor beta chains from one sample, sequenced in a study of OX40 agonist ivuxolimab in advanced cancers. Only in-frame clones appear in the TCRdb table, and some are missing; sequencing was by immunoSEQ multiplex PCR. The sample holds tens of thousands of clones, about nine tenths seen once. The sample in question was CD4+ or CD8+ T cells sorted from blood, obtained in a trial of the OX40 agonist ivuxolimab. These receptor sequences come from an adult with an advanced solid tumor such as melanoma, head and neck, liver or kidney cancer.

The rearrangement joins TRBV11-2 to TRBJ1-1; D is perhaps TRBD1 (5 bases). Germline V CDR1 and CDR2: SGHAT, FQNNGV. CDR3 length: 14 residues. The V gene lost 5 bases and the J gene lost 1 base, with 11 bases spanning the gap. As DNA, the CDR3 is TGTGCCAGCAGCCAAACGGACACGAACACTGAAGCTTTCTTT. Its translation: CASSQTDTNTEAFF. Using reference TRBV11-2 and TRBJ1-1 for the parts outside the CDR3, the full variable domain is EAGVAQSPRYKIIEKRQSVAFWCNPISGHATLYWYQQILGQGPKLLIQFQNNGVVDDSQLPKDRFSAERLKGVDSTLKIQPAKLEDSAVYLCASSQTDTNTEAFFGQGTRLTVV.

The genes are TRBV27 and TRBJ2-2; D not resolved. V lost 5 bases to trimming and J lost 4 bases, with 11 bases between them. Germline V gene data show CDR1 as MNHEY and CDR2 as SMNVEV (reference sequence). This CDR3 spans 14 amino acids. This CDR3 is CASSTGGGTGELFF. In nucleotides, the CDR3 is TGTGCCAGCAGTACCGGCGGCGGCACCGGGGAGCTGTTTTTT.

This sequence joins TRBV9 and TRBJ2-7, with TRBD1 matching over 9 bases. CDR1 is SGDLS, CDR2 YYNGEE, per germline. Germline trimming cut 3 bases from V and 5 bases from J; bases unmatched to any gene: 12. The CDR3 is made up of 16 amino acids. The CDR3 region has the DNA TGTGCCAGCAGCGGCGGACCGACAGGGGGTGGAGACGAGCAGTACTTC. Protein: CASSGGPTGGGDEQYF.

This clone has only one observation. The chain recombines TRBV6-5 with TRBJ2-3; 9 positions match TRBD2. V shed 3 bases and J 10 bases; nucleotides not matched to a gene: 5. Germline CDR1 reads MNHEY; CDR2 reads SVGAGI. This CDR3 has 13 residues. The CDR3 nucleotides are TGTGCCAGCAGTTATCGCGCTAGCGGGGCGCAGTATTTT. Translated, it gives CASSYRASGAQYF.

Remarks on this clone: Other DNA sequences from this sample encode an identical CDR3 as well. The chain recombines TRBV11-3 with TRBJ2-3; D call uncertain. V was pared by 2 bases and J by 6 bases, with 9 bases between. Per the germline V gene, CDR1 is SGHNT and CDR2 is YENEEA. CDR3 length: 13 amino acids. The CDR3 loop is CASSLSGSDTQYF. For the CDR3, the DNA is TGTGCCAGCAGCTTAAGTGGGTCCGATACGCAGTATTTT.

A single count supports this clone. The J gene is TRBJ1-1, the V gene TRBV29-1, with 8 nucleotides matching TRBD1. V lost 0 bases, J lost 0 bases, and 6 bases stayed unmatched. The CDR3 spans 16 residues. Germline V gene data show CDR1 as SQVTM and CDR2 as ANQGSEA. The CDR3: CSVEDGQGPLNTEAFF. The CDR3 DNA follows: TGCAGCGTTGAAGACGGACAGGGCCCTTTGAACACTGAAGCTTTCTTT.

The chain recombines TRBV28 with TRBJ2-2, with 8 positions matching TRBD1. CDR1 is MDHEN and CDR2 is SYDVKM in the germline V gene. The CDR3 extends over 16 amino acids. Trimming took 4 bases from V and 6 from J; bases not matched to a gene: 10. The CDR3 protein is CASSSPRDRSSGELFF. CDR3 DNA: TGTGCCAGCAGTTCCCCCCGGGACAGGAGTTCCGGGGAGCTGTTTTTT.

The rearrangement uses TRBV27 and TRBJ1-5; D is possibly TRBD1 (5 bases). The V gene's germline CDR1 is MNHEY and CDR2 SMNVEV (reference sequence). CDR3 length equals 14 residues. V lost 6 bases and J lost 1, with 10 bases in between. The CDR3 loop is CASSIKGSNQPQHF. CDR3 nucleotide sequence: TGTGCCAGCAGCATAAAGGGGAGCAATCAGCCCCAGCATTTT.

The chain carries TRBV19 and TRBJ2-1; the D is unclear. Germline lookup yields CDR1 LNHDA and CDR2 SQIVND (reference sequence). This CDR3 has 11 residues. V was trimmed by 5 bases and J by 5 bases, leaving 4 bases between them. The CDR3 here is CASSPDNEQFF. CDR3 DNA: TGTGCCAGTAGTCCAGACAATGAGCAGTTCTTC.

This chain uses TRBV4-1 with TRBJ2-5; tentatively, D is TRBD1 (6 bases). Trimming shortened V by 4 bases and J by 2 bases, and 20 bases separated the two germline ends. This CDR3 region has 17 residues. The germline gives CDR1 MGHRA, CDR2 YSYEKL. As DNA, the CDR3 is TGCGCCAGCAGCCGAGCTCCCGGGGACAAGGATCAAGAGACCCAGTACTTC. Translated, it gives CASSRAPGDKDQETQYF.

This clone came up once. The V call is TRBV25-1, the J call TRBJ1-5; D not certain. Trimming stripped 4 bases from V and 6 bases from J, with 10 bases between. Germline loops: CDR1 MGHDK, CDR2 SYGVNS. The CDR3 length is 13 residues. Here the CDR3 DNA reads TGTGCCAGCAGTGTCGACTCAGGTCAGCCCCAGCATTTT. This encodes CASSVDSGQPQHF.

V usage is TRBV29-1 and J usage is TRBJ2-7; 8 nucleotides match TRBD2. The CDR3 is made up of 14 amino acids. The germline gives CDR1 SQVTM, CDR2 ANQGSEA. The V gene end was trimmed by 3 bases and the J gene end by 2 bases; junction bases not matched to a gene: 6. Here the CDR3 DNA reads TGCAGCGTTGAGATAGCGGGGACAACCTACGAGCAGTACTTC. Protein product: CSVEIAGTTYEQYF.

The V call is TRBV4-1, the J call TRBJ2-7, with 10 positions matching TRBD1. Trimming removed 0 bases from V and 6 bases from J; junction bases left unmatched: 5. This CDR3 spans 15 amino acids. Germline V gene data show CDR1 as MGHRA and CDR2 as YSYEKL. The CDR3 spells CASSQEGQGLGEQYF. The CDR3 nucleotides read TGCGCCAGCAGCCAAGAGGGACAGGGGTTAGGCGAGCAGTACTTC.

This sequence joins TRBV2 and TRBJ1-4; TRBD1 might be the D (5 bases). V was trimmed by 4 bases and J by 3 bases, leaving 12 bases between them. CDR3 size: 15 residues. Germline CDR1 is SNHLY and CDR2 is FYNNEI. The CDR3 is CASSALVTANEKLFF. The CDR3 DNA follows: TGTGCCAGCAGTGCCCTGGTGACAGCTAATGAAAAACTGTTTTTT.

The rearrangement links TRBV7-9 to TRBJ1-2; no firm D call. CDR3 size: 15 residues. Looked up from germline, CDR1 is SEHNR and CDR2 is FQNEAQ (reference sequence). V gave up 1 base and J gave up 2 bases, with 11 bases separating them. The CDR3 loop is CASSLERILNYGYTF. For the CDR3, the DNA is TGTGCCAGCAGCTTAGAAAGAATATTAAACTATGGCTACACCTTC.

This chain joins TRBV6-5 and TRBJ2-5, with 10 bases aligning to TRBD2. The CDR3 totals 15 residues. In germline, CDR1 is MNHEY, CDR2 SVGAGI. V dropped 4 bases and J dropped 4; count of bases not matched to a gene: 6. The CDR3 loop reads CASSSAAGGVETQYF. The CDR3 DNA reads TGTGCCAGCAGTTCTGCAGCGGGGGGGGTAGAGACCCAGTACTTC.

The CDR3 loop is CASSTHQGTGHEQYF. CDR3 coding DNA: TGTGCCAGCAGCACCCACCAGGGGACGGGCCACGAGCAGTACTTC. This chain links TRBV7-9 with TRBJ2-7, with D perhaps TRBD1 (6 bases). Trimming removed 5 bases at V and 5 bases at J, with 19 bases between. This CDR3 has 15 residues. CDR1 and CDR2 (germline): SEHNR, FQNEAQ (reference sequence).

The CDR3: CAISESAYNSPLHF. The CDR3 coding sequence is TGTGCCATCAGTGAGTCTGCCTATAATTCACCCCTCCACTTT. V gene TRBV10-3 combines with J gene TRBJ1-6; D remains ambiguous. Trimming shortened V by 0 bases and J by 2 bases, and 2 bases separated the two germline ends. Germline V gene sequence: CDR1 ENHRY, CDR2 SYGVKD. This CDR3 is 14 amino acids long.

The chain links TRBV5-6 to TRBJ2-3, with D maybe TRBD2 (6 bases). V shed 4 bases and J shed 2 bases, with 17 bases lying between them. The CDR3 has 16 residues. Germline V CDR1 and CDR2: SGHDT, YYEEEE. The CDR3 DNA sequence: TGTGCCAGCAGCCCGTTTGAACGGGGGACCACAGATACGCAGTATTTT. Its translation is CASSPFERGTTDTQYF.

This sequence joins TRBV5-4 and TRBJ2-1; D is uncertain. Trimming pared 0 bases from V and 2 bases from J, leaving 9 bases between. The CDR3 is made up of 15 amino acids. Per germline, CDR1 SGHNT and CDR2 YYREEE (reference sequence). CDR3 protein: CASSLVGNTYNEQFF. The CDR3 DNA is TGTGCCAGCAGCTTGGTAGGAAATACCTACAATGAGCAGTTCTTC.

The genes are TRBV5-1 and TRBJ2-7, with D possibly called TRBD1 or TRBD2 (5 bases each). This CDR3 spans 14 amino acids. V was shortened by 1 base and J by 5 bases, with 13 bases between the two germline ends. Germline CDR1 is SGHRS and CDR2 is YFSETQ. The CDR3 sequence: CASSLRGGAHEQYF. CDR3 DNA sequence: TGCGCCAGCAGCTTGCGTGGGGGTGCCCACGAGCAGTACTTC.

The chain uses TRBV25-1 and TRBJ2-3; no clear D gene. The CDR3 sequence is 13 residues long. The ends were cut back, 1 base at V and 0 bases at J, with 2 bases in the middle. Germline CDR1 and CDR2: MGHDK and SYGVNS. The CDR3: CASSESSTDTQYF. The CDR3 coding sequence is TGTGCCAGCAGTGAATCTAGCACAGATACGCAGTATTTT.

This chain links TRBV27 with TRBJ1-1; 7 bases match TRBD1. This CDR3 is built from 20 residues. V shed 4 bases and J 0 bases; nucleotides not matched to a gene: 20. The germline V gene has CDR1 MNHEY and CDR2 SMNVEV (reference sequence). The CDR3 sequence: CASSSGTAPYLPFMNTEAFF. As DNA, the CDR3 is TGTGCCAGCAGTTCTGGGACAGCCCCCTATTTACCCTTTATGAACACTGAAGCTTTCTTT.

The rearrangement links TRBV28 to TRBJ1-1, with TRBD1 as a possible D gene (6 bases). Germline-derived CDR1 and CDR2 are MDHEN and SYDVKM. The CDR3 is 13 residues long. The germline V and J ends were trimmed by 4 bases and 5 bases, with 11 bases remaining between them. The CDR3 nucleotides read TGTGCCAGCAGTTGGGGGGCGCAGACTGAAGCTTTCTTT. Its protein product is CASSWGAQTEAFF.